Sequencing of this TCR beta chain was carried out in a study of metastatic and nonmetastatic thyroid tumors. Study-wide findings and caveats: Malignant tumors reportedly showed significantly higher TCR beta diversity than benign nodules in both blood and tumor.

This clone was recorded a few times. Its matching antigen is unknown. The entire patient cohort was treatment-naive prior to thyroid surgery. Original processing notes: The study's classifier, a distant-metastasis tool for papillary thyroid cancer, was built using CDR3 differences across clinicopathological groups. TCRdb re-clonotyped the PCR reads through MiXCR. These V and J calls derive from TCRdb rather than the authors' analysis. The sample lists fewer than 35,000 clones; 25% to 30% were seen once. The CDR3 length is 15 residues. Germline-derived CDR1 and CDR2 are MNHEY and SMNVEV (reference sequence). The germline V and J ends were trimmed by 3 bases and 2 bases, with 14 bases remaining between them.

The sequence was obtained from a female donor with papillary thyroid cancer or a benign thyroid nodule (not recorded which). Some clones in this sample may be carry-over from other donors' samples. Sequenced input: blood. V is TRBV27 and J is TRBJ2-7; TRBD1 or TRBD2 may be the D gene (5 bases each). Written as DNA, the CDR3 is TGTGCCAGCAGTTTTCTCCCAGGGACGCCCTACGAGCAGTACTTC. Translated, it gives CASSFLPGTPYEQYF.